This TCR beta chain was obtained from a study of blood T cell repertoires in COVID-19. The protocol was immunoSEQ multiplex PCR, while the TCRdb copy is restricted to in-frame clones and leaves out a portion. The data contain hundreds of thousands of clones, 80% to 90% of them singletons. Germline values: CDR1 SGHKS, CDR2 YYEKEE (reference sequence). V lost 2 bases to trimming and J lost 0 bases, with 12 bases between them. This CDR3 region has 15 residues. Sequenced: PBMCs or T cells enriched from blood (not recorded which). The sequence came from a man between 25 and 39 years old who had recovered from COVID-19. This chain uses TRBV5-5 with TRBJ2-7; the D is unclear. The CDR3 coding sequence is TGTGCCAGCAGCTTACGACTTCGCTCCTCCTACGAGCAGTACTTC. Protein product: CASSLRLRSSYEQYF.